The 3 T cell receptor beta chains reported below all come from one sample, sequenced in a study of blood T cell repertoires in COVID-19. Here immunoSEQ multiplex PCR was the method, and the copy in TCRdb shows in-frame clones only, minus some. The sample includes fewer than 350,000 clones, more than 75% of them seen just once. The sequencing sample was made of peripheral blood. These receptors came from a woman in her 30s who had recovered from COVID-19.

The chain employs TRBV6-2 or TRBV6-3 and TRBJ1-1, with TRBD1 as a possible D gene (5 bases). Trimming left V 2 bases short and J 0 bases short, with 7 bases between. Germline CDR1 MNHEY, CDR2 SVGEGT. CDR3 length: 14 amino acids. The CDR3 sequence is CASSYTGMNTEAFF. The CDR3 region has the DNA TGTGCCAGCAGTTACACAGGCATGAACACTGAAGCTTTCTTT.

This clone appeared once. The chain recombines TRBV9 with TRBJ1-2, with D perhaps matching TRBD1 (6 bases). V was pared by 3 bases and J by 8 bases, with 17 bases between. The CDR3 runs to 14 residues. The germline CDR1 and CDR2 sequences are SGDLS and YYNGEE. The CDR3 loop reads CASSAITGLDGYTF. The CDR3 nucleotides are TGTGCCAGCAGCGCGATTACAGGGTTGGACGGCTACACCTTC. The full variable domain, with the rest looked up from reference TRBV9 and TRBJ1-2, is DSGVTQTPKHLITATGQRVTLRCSPRSGDLSVYWYQQSLDQGLQFLIQYYNGEERAKGNILERFSAQQFPDLHSELNLSSLELGDSALYFCASSAITGLDGYTFGSGTRLTVV.

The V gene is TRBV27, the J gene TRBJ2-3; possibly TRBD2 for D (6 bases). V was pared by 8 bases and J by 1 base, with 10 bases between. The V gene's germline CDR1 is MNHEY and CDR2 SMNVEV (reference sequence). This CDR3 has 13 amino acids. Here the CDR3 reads CASWRGGTDTQYF. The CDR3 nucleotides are TGTGCCAGCTGGAGGGGCGGCACAGATACGCAGTATTTT.